This TCR beta chain was sequenced for a study of shared clonotypes between healthy human individuals. The V gene's germline CDR1 is SGHNT and CDR2 YYREEE (reference sequence). V lost 4 bases and J 1 base, leaving 14 bases between the germline ends. The CDR3 is 16 residues long. This clone appeared a single time. Libraries were prepared by immunoSEQ multiplex PCR; TCRdb keeps only in-frame clonotypes and omits some of them. This sample has around 2,000,000 clones, with roughly 95% found just once. The chain employs TRBV5-4 and TRBJ2-2; D might be TRBD1 or TRBD2, each matching 5 bases. The receptor comes from a man aged 18 to 29 in good health. The sequenced sample consisted of naive CD4+ T cells sorted from blood. Subset meaning: CD45RA+ positively selected. Here the CDR3 reads CASSRTGTVNTGELFF. The CDR3 DNA follows: TGTGCCAGCAGCCGGACCGGGACCGTGAACACCGGGGAGCTGTTTTTT.